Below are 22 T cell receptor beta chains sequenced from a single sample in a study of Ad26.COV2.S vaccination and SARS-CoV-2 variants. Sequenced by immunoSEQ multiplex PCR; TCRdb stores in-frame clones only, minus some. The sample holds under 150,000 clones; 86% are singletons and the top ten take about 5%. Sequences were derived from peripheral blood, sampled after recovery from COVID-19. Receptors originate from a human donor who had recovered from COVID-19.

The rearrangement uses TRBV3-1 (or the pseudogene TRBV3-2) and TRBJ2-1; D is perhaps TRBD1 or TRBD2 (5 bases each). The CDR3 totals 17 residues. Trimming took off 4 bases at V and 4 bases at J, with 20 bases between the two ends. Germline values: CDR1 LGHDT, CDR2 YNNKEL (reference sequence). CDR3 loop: CASSPAPPGTVYNEQFF. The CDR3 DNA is TGTGCCAGCAGCCCTGCCCCCCCCGGGACGGTTTACAATGAGCAGTTCTTC.

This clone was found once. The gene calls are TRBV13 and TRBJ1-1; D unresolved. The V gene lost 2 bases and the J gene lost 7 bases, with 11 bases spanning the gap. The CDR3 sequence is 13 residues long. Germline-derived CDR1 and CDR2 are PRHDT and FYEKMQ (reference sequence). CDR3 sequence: CASSLFVGGEAFF. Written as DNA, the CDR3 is TGTGCCAGCAGCTTATTCGTAGGTGGTGAAGCTTTCTTT.

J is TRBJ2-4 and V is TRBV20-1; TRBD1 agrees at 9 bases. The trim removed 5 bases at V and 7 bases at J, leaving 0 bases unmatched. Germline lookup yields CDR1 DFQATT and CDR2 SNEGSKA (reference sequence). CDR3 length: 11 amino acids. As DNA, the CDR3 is TGCAGTGCTGGACAGGGGAACATTCAGTACTTC. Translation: CSAGQGNIQYF.

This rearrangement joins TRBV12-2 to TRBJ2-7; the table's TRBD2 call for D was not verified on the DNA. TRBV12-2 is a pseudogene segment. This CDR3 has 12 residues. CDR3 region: CASRFFIDEQYF. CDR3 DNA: TGTGCAAGTCGCTTTTTTATTGACGAGCAGTACTTC.

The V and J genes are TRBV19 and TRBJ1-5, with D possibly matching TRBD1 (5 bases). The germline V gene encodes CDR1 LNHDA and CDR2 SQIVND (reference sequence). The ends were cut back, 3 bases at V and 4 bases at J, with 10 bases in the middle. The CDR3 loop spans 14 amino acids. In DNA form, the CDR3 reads TGTGCCAGTAGTATCGGCAGGGAGAATCAGCCCCAGCATTTT. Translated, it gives CASSIGRENQPQHF.

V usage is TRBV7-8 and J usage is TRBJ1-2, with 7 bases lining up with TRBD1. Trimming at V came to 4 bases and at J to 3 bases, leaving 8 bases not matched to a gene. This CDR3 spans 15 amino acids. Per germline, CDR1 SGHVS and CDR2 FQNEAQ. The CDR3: CASSYKRDSYYGYTF. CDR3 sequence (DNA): TGTGCCAGCAGCTACAAACGGGACAGCTACTATGGCTACACCTTC.

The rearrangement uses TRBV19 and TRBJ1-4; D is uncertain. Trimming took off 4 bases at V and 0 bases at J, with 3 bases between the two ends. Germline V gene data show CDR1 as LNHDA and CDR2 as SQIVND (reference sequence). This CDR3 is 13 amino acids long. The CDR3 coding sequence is TGTGCCAGTAGTACGGCAACTAATGAAAAACTGTTTTTT. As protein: CASSTATNEKLFF. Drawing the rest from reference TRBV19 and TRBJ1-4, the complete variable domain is DGGITQSPKYLFRKEGQNVTLSCEQNLNHDAMYWYRQDPGQGLRLIYYSQIVNDFQKGDIAEGYSVSREKKESFPLTVTSAQKNPTAFYLCASSTATNEKLFFGSGTQLSVL.

Here the CDR3 reads CASSLRDRSYEQYF. In nucleotides, the CDR3 is TGTGCCAGCAGCCTCCGGGACAGGTCCTACGAGCAGTACTTC. This rearrangement joins TRBV5-6 to TRBJ2-7; 8 bases fit TRBD1. The CDR3 extends over 14 amino acids. Germline V gene lookup returns CDR1 SGHDT and CDR2 YYEEEE. With V trimmed by 4 bases and J by 1 base, 4 bases remained unmatched.

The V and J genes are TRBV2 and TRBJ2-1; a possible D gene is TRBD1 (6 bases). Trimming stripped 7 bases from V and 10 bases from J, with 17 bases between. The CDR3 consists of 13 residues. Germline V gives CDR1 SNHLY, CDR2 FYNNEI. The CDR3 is CASKLTGHLEQFF. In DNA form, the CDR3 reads TGTGCCAGCAAACTGACAGGTCATCTGGAGCAGTTCTTC.

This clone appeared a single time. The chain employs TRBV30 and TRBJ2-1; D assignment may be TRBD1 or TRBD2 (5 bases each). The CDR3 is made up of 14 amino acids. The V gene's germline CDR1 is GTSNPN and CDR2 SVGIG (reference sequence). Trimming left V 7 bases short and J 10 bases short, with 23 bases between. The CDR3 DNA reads TGTGCCTTCTCGTCCGGGACCCGGGTTGGAGAGCAGTTCTTC. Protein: CAFSSGTRVGEQFF.

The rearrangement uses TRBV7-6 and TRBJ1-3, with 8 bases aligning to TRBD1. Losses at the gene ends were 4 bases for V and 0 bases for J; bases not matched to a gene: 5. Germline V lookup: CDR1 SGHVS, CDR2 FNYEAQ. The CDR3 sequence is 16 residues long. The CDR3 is CASSSPDRDSGNTIYF. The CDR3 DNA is TGTGCCAGCAGCTCCCCGGACAGGGACTCTGGAAACACCATATATTTT. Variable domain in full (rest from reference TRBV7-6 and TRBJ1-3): GAGVSQSPRYKVTKRGQDVALRCDPISGHVSLYWYRQALGQGPEFLTYFNYEAQQDKSGLPNDRFSAERPEGSISTLTIQRTEQRDSAMYRCASSSPDRDSGNTIYFGEGSWLTVV.

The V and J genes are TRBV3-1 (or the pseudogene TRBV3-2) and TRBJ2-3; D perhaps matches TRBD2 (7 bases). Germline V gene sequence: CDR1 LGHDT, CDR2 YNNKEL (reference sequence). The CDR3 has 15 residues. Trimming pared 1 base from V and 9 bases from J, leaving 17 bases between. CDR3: CASSQGGGGASTQYF. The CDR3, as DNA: TGTGCCAGCAGCCAAGGCGGAGGGGGGGCTAGCACGCAGTATTTT.

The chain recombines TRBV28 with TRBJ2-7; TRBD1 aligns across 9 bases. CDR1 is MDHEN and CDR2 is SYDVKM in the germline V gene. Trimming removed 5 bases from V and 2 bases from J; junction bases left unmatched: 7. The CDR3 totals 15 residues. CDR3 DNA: TGTGCCAGCAGTGCACCGCGGGACAGGGCCTACGAGCAGTACTTC. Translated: CASSAPRDRAYEQYF.

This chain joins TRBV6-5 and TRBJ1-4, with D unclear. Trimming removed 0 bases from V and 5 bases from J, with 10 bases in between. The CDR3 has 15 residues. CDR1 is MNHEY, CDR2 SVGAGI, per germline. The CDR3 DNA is TGTGCCAGCAGTTACTCGAAAGGGAGGAATGAAAAACTGTTTTTT. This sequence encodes CASSYSKGRNEKLFF.

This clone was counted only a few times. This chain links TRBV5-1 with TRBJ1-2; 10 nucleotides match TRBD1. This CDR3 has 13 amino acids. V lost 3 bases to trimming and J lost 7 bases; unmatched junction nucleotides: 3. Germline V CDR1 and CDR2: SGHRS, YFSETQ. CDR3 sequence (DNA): TGCGCCAGCAGCTCGGACAGGGGGTCTGGCTACACCTTC. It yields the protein CASSSDRGSGYTF.

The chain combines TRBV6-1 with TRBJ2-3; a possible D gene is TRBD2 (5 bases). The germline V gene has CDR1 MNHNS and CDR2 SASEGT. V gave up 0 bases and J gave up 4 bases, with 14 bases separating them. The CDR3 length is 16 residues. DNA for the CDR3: TGTGCCAGCAGTGAAGCGCTTCTAGCTAAATCAGATACGCAGTATTTT. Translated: CASSEALLAKSDTQYF.

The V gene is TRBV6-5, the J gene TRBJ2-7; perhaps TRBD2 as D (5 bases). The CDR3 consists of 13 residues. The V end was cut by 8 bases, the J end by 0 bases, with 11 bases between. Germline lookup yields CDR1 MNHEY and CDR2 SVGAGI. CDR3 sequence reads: CASQRGTSYEQYF. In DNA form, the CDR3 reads TGTGCCAGCCAACGGGGTACCTCCTACGAGCAGTACTTC.

CDR3 DNA: TGTGCCAGCAGTTCCCGGGGTAGCTACAATGAGCAGTTCTTC. Amino acid sequence: CASSSRGSYNEQFF. The chain couples TRBV28 to TRBJ2-1, with a tentative D call TRBD2 (5 bases). CDR1 is MDHEN, CDR2 SYDVKM, per germline. The CDR3 runs 14 residues. Trimming left V 4 bases short and J 3 bases short, with 10 bases between.

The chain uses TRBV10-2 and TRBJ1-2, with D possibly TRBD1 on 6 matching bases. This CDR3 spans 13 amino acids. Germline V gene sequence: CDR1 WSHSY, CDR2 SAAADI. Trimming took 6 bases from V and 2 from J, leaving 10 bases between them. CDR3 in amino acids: CASSGQMNYGYTF. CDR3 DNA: TGCGCCAGCAGCGGACAGATGAACTATGGCTACACCTTC.

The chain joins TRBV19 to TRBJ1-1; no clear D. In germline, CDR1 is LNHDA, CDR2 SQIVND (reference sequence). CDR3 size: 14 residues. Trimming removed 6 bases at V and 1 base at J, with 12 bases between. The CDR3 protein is CASSPTIQNTEAFF. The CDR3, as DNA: TGTGCCAGTAGCCCGACCATTCAGAACACTGAAGCTTTCTTT.

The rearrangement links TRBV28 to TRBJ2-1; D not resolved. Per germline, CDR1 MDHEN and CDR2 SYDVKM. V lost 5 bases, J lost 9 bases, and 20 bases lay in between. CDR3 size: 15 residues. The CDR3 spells CASSVLTGPMGEQFF. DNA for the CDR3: TGTGCCAGCAGTGTCCTGACTGGCCCTATGGGTGAGCAGTTCTTC.

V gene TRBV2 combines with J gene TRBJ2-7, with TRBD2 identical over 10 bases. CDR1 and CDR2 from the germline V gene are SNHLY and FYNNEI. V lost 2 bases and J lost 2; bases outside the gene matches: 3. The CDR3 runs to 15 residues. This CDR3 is CASSETLAGAYEQYF. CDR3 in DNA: TGTGCCAGCAGTGAAACTCTAGCGGGGGCCTACGAGCAGTACTTC.